This entry features one T cell receptor beta chain sequence. The data were produced by immunoSEQ multiplex PCR, yet TCRdb's version contains in-frame clones alone and is incomplete. The sample lists 250,000 to 350,000 clones, 75% to 90% occurring once. The data were obtained in a study of blood T cell repertoires in COVID-19. The V and J ends lost 5 bases and 5 bases, in that order; junction bases with no gene match: 5. From germline, CDR1 is LNHDA and CDR2 SQIVND (reference sequence). The CDR3 has 14 residues. This sequence was found in a woman aged 50 to 60 who had recovered from COVID-19. Material for sequencing was PBMCs or T cells enriched from blood (not recorded which). The J gene is TRBJ1-5, the V gene TRBV19, with 8 bases identical to TRBD1. Here the CDR3 reads CASSPRTGHQPQHF. CDR3 nucleotide sequence: TGTGCCAGTAGTCCCCGGACAGGGCATCAGCCCCAGCATTTT.